This paragraph reports one T cell receptor (beta chain). These data are taken from a study of blood T cell repertoires in COVID-19. About the study: Spain, Italy and the United States supplied samples that represented acute and convalescent COVID-19. Nucleic acid was either cDNA or gDNA, and it came from T cells, B-cell-depleted T cells, or PBMCs.

From germline, CDR1 is MGHRA and CDR2 YSYEKL. The CDR3 runs 14 residues. With 1 base removed from V and 10 bases from J, the gap between germline ends came to 14 bases. In the study's own analysis: Amplifying reference gene primers gave estimates of nucleated cell counts. TCRdb's table, derived via immunoSEQ multiplex PCR, lists solely in-frame clones and lacks some. The D gene and trimming were derived from the DNA, and the V and J assignments and clone size from that table. The table records tens of thousands of clones, more than 90% of them present only once. Sequencing used peripheral blood. The chain recombines TRBV4-1 with TRBJ2-1; D possibly corresponds to TRBD2 (5 bases). The source is a man aged 60 to 69 with active or convalescent COVID-19. The CDR3 DNA reads as TGCGCCAGCAGCCAAGCGTCTAGTCGAGGGGAGCAGTTCTTC. It encodes CASSQASSRGEQFF.